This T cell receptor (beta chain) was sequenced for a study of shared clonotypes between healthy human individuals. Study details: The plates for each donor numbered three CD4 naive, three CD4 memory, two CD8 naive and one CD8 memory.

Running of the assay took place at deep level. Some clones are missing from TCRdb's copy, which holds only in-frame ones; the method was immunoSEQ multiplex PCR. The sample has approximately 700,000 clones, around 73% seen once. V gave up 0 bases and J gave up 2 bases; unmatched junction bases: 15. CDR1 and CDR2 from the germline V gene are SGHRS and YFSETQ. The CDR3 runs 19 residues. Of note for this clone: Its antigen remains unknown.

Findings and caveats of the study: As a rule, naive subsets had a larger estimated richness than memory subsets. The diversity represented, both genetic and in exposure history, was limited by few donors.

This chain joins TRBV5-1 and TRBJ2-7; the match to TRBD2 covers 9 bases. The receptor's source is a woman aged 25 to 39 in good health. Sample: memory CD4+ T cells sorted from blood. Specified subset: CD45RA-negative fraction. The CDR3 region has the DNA TGCGCCAGCAGCTTGGCCCTCAGACTAGCGGTTAAAGGGACCTACGAGCAGTACTTC. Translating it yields CASSLALRLAVKGTYEQYF.